Reported below is one T cell receptor beta chain. Relative to the germline gene, one junction end is altered; a read error may explain this. These data originate in a study of blood T cell repertoires in COVID-19. Across the study: Samples came from the United States, Italy and Spain, spanning acute and convalescent COVID-19. From T cells, B-cell-depleted T cells, or PBMCs came the material, which was cDNA or gDNA.

As processed by the authors: The assay estimated nucleated cells by amplifying reference gene primers. TCRdb keeps only in-frame clones here, not all; method: immunoSEQ multiplex PCR. That table gives V, J and clone size, and the DNA gave D and trimming. The table shows under 300,000 clones, with approximately 78% occurring only once. Germline V gene data show CDR1 as SNHLY and CDR2 as FYNNEI. The CDR3 is made up of 13 amino acids. The clonotype originates from a young woman with acute or convalescent COVID-19. This chain joins TRBV2 and TRBJ1-1; possible D gene TRBD1, 6 bases. Sample: peripheral blood. For the CDR3, the DNA is TGCGTGTCTCACAGGGCCATGAACACTGAAGCTTTCTTT. This translates into CVSHRAMNTEAFF. Full variable domain (outside the CDR3, taken from reference TRBV2 and TRBJ1-1): EPEVTQTPSHQVTQMGQEVILRCVPISNHLYFYWYRQILGQKVEFLVSFYNNEISEKSEIFDDQFSVERPDGSNFTLKIRSTKLEDSAMYFCVSHRAMNTEAFFGQGTRLTVV.